These 4 T cell receptor beta chains share one sample of origin, sequenced in a study of CD8 T cells in ankylosing spondylitis (dated by TCRdb to about 2017). Library generation was performed with 5' RACE. The instrument was an Illumina MiSeq. TCRdb reprocessed the public reads (quality trimming at Q25 with fastp, clone calling with MiXCR) and kept in-frame beta chains. Each record represents a unique CDR3 protein, reported with the most common genes and DNA among its rows. The sample yields about 30,000 distinct CDR3 sequences; 12% to 15% were counted once. Together, the top ten hold approximately 40% of the sample. The sequenced material came from blood. Every receptor here comes from a male donor with ankylosing spondylitis or in good health (not recorded which).

The genes are TRBV28 and TRBJ2-5; possibly TRBD2 for D (5 bases). CDR1 is MDHEN and CDR2 is SYDVKM in the germline V gene. The CDR3 loop spans 17 amino acids. Trimming took 3 bases from V and 4 from J, leaving 21 bases between them. The CDR3 DNA sequence: TGTGCCAGCAGTTTTCCCCCCGAATCCCACAGCGGAGAGACCCAGTACTTC. It is translated as CASSFPPESHSGETQYF.

The CDR3 sequence is CATSRGASGYEQYF. The CDR3 region has the DNA TGTGCCACCAGCCGGGGGGCGAGCGGCTACGAGCAGTACTTC. The J gene is TRBJ2-7, the V gene TRBV15, with D tentatively TRBD2 (7 bases). The length of the CDR3 is 14 residues. The germline CDR1 and CDR2 sequences are LNHNV and YYDKDF (reference sequence). V dropped 5 bases and J dropped 3 bases, with 14 bases sitting between them. The full variable domain, rest sourced from reference TRBV15 and TRBJ2-7, is DAMVIQNPRYQVTQFGKPVTLSCSQTLNHNVMYWYQQKSSQAPKLLFHYYDKDFNNEADTPDNFQSRRPNTSFCFLDIRSPGLGDTAMYLCATSRGASGYEQYFGPGTRLTVT.

This clonotype was counted between two and nine times. The chain couples TRBV29-1 to TRBJ2-6, with D hard to call. The CDR3 has 11 amino acids. Trimming took off 7 bases at V and 6 bases at J, with 7 bases between the two ends. The germline CDR1 and CDR2 sequences are SQVTM and ANQGSEA. Here the CDR3 DNA reads TGCAGCGCCTTTACGGCCAACGTCCTGACTTTC. This sequence encodes CSAFTANVLTF.

In its sample, this clonotype was seen a few times. CDR3: CASNKGAGRGEQFF. CDR3 sequence (DNA): TGTGCCAGCAACAAAGGGGCAGGCCGGGGTGAGCAGTTCTTC. V gene TRBV12-3 or TRBV12-4 combines with J gene TRBJ2-1; TRBD1 or TRBD2 may be the D gene (5 bases each). The CDR3 has 14 amino acids. With 7 bases removed from V and 9 bases from J, the gap between germline ends came to 19 bases.